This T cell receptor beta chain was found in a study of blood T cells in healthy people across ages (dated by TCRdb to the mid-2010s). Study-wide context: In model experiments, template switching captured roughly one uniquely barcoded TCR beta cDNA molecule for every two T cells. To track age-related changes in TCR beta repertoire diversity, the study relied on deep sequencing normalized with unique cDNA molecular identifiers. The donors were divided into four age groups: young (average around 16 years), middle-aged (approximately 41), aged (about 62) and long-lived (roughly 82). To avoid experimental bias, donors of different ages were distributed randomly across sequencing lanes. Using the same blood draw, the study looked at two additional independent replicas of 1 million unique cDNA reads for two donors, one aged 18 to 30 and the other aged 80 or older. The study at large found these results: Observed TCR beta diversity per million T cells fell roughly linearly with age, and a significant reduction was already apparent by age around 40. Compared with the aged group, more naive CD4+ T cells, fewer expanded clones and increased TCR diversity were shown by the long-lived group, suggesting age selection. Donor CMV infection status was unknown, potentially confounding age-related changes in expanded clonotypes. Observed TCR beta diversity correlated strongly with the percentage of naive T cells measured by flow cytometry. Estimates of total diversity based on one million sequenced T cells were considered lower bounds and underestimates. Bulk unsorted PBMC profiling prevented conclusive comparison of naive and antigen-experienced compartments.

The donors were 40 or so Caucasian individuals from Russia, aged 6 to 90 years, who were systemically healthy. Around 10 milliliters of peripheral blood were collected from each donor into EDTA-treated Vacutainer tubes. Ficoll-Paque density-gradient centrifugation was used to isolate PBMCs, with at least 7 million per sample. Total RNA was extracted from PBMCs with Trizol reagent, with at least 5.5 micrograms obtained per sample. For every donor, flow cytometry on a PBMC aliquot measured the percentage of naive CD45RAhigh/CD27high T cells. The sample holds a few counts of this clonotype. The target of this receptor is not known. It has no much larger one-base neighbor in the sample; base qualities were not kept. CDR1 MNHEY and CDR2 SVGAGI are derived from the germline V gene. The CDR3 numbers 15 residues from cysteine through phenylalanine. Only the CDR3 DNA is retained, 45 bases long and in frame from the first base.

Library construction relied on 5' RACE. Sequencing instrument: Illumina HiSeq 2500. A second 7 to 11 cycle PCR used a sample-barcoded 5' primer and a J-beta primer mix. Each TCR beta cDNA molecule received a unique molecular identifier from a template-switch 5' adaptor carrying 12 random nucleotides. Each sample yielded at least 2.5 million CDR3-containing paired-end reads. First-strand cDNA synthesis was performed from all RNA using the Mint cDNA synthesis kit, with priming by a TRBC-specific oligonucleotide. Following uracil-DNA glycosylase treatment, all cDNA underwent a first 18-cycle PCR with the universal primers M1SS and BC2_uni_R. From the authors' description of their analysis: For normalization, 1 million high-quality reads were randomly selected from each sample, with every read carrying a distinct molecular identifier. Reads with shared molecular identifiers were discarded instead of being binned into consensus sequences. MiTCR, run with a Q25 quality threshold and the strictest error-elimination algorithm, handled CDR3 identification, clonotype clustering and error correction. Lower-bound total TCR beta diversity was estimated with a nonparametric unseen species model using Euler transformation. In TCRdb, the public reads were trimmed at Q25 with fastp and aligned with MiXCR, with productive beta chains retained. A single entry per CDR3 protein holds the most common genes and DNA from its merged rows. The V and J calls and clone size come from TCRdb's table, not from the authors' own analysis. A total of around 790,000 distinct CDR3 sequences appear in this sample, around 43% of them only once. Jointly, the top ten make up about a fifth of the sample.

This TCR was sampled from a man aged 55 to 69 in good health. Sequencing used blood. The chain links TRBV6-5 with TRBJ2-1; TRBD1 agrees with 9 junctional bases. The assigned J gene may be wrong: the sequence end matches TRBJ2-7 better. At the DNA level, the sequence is TGTGCCAGCAGTGACCGGGACAGGGTTAGCAATGAGCAGTACTTC. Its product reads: CASSDRDRVSNEQYF.